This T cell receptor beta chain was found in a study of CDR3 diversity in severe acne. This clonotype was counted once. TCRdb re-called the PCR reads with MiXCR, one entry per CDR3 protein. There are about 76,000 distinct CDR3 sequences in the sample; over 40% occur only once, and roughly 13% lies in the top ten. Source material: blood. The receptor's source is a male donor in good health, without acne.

DNA of the CDR3: TGTGCCAGCAGAGGAAAGGCTGAAGCTTTCTTT. Its protein product is CASRGKAEAFF. The chain uses TRBV25-1 and TRBJ1-1, with D unclear. The length of the CDR3 is 11 residues. Germline CDR1 MGHDK, CDR2 SYGVNS. The V end was cut by 6 bases, the J end by 6 bases, with 8 bases between.